This is a list of T cell receptor beta chains from one sample in a study of cytomegalovirus exposure and HLA in healthy donors. Data came from immunoSEQ multiplex PCR; TCRdb stores just in-frame clones and leaves some out. The data hold about 50,000 clones, with roughly 80% observed a single time. The sequenced material came from PBMCs. The source of these receptors is a woman aged 40 to 50 in good health and CMV-seropositive. The CDR3 runs from the conserved cysteine through the conserved F or W. The D gene is left open where the match is weak. Where a row states a size, it is once, few, many or the class of an expanded clone; other rows omit it.

d_call	clone_size	cdr3_length	v_call	j_call	cdr3_aa	cdr3_nt
TRBD2	-	14	TRBV10-2	TRBJ2-7	CASSETSGSLEQYF	TGCGCCAGCAGTGAAACTAGCGGATCTCTCGAGCAGTACTTC
-	-	15	TRBV27	TRBJ1-5	CASSNRGGGNQPQHF	TGTGCCAGCAGTAATAGGGGGGGCGGCAATCAGCCCCAGCATTTT
-	-	15	TRBV28	TRBJ2-7	CASSLGGAKSYEQYF	TGTGCCAGCAGTTTAGGGGGGGCAAAGTCCTACGAGCAGTACTTC
-	-	15	TRBV15	TRBJ1-6	CATSNGQRFLSPLHF	TGTGCCACCAGCAACGGACAACGGTTCCTCTCACCCCTCCACTTT
-	once	14	TRBV7-2	TRBJ2-1	CASSTTSSYNEQFF	TGTGCCAGCAGCACGACAAGCTCCTACAATGAGCAGTTCTTC
-	-	13	TRBV25-1	TRBJ1-1	CASSEQGQSRAFF	TGTGCCAGCAGTGAACAGGGCCAAAGCAGGGCTTTCTTT
TRBD1	-	15	TRBV7-2	TRBJ2-5	CASSLGAGGVETQYF	TGTGCCAGCAGCTTAGGGGCAGGGGGCGTGGAGACCCAGTACTTC
TRBD1	-	12	TRBV27	TRBJ2-7	CASRDRVYEQYF	TGTGCCAGCCGGGACAGGGTTTACGAGCAGTACTTC
TRBD1	-	12	TRBV28	TRBJ2-1	CASSFGQGVWFF	TGTGCCAGCAGTTTCGGACAGGGTGTTTGGTTCTTC
TRBD1	-	14	TRBV19	TRBJ1-4	CASSEQGTNEKLFF	TGTGCCAGTAGTGAACAGGGGACTAATGAAAAACTGTTTTTT
-	-	14	TRBV5-4	TRBJ2-5	CASSPSGQRETQYF	TGTGCCAGCAGCCCGAGTGGTCAACGAGAGACCCAGTACTTC
-	-	13	TRBV19	TRBJ1-5	CASSQDSNQPQHF	TGTGCCAGTTCACAGGATAGCAATCAGCCCCAGCATTTT
-	-	14	TRBV11-2	TRBJ1-1	CASSLLGVATEAFF	TGTGCCAGCAGCTTACTCGGGGTGGCCACTGAAGCTTTCTTT
-	-	13	TRBV27	TRBJ2-7	CASSLWSGYEQYF	TGTGCCAGCAGTTTATGGAGCGGATACGAGCAGTACTTC